Following are 11 T cell receptor beta chains from one sample sequenced in a study of naive and memory T cell subsets. An equimolar mix of two oligonucleotides served as the beta constant-region primer for TRBC1 and TRBC2. From the UMI-ligation and nested PCR reads, TCRdb called clonotypes with MiXCR, one entry per CDR3 protein. This table has 65,000 to 85,000 distinct CDR3 sequences, 10% to 15% appearing once. Sequencing was carried out using central memory CD4+ T cells from blood. The receptors stem from a human donor in good health.

V is TRBV28 and J is TRBJ1-4, with 8 bases that match TRBD1. V gave up 4 bases and J gave up 8 bases; unmatched junction bases: 9. The length of the CDR3 is 15 residues. The germline CDR1 and CDR2 sequences are MDHEN and SYDVKM. CDR3 in amino acids: CASSSVAQGVEKLFF. The DNA of the CDR3 is TGTGCCAGCAGTTCGGTTGCACAGGGGGTGGAAAAACTGTTTTTT.

This clonotype was observed many times. This sequence joins TRBV7-2 and TRBJ2-5; unclear D gene. Germline V CDR1 and CDR2: SGHTA, FQGNSA. The CDR3 spans 13 residues. The V gene lost 1 base and the J gene lost 4 bases, with 7 bases spanning the gap. Here the CDR3 DNA reads TGTGCCAGCAGCTTAGTTTCTCCAGAGACCCAGTACTTC. This codes for CASSLVSPETQYF.

This clonotype appeared a few times. The V and J genes are TRBV14 and TRBJ2-1, with 12 bases lining up with TRBD2. This CDR3 comprises 17 residues. V lost 0 bases to trimming and J lost 6 bases; unmatched junction nucleotides: 6. CDR1 and CDR2 (germline): SGHDN, FVKESK. The CDR3 loop reads CASSQDSGLAGINEQFF. The CDR3 DNA follows: TGTGCCAGCAGCCAAGATAGCGGACTAGCGGGAATCAATGAGCAGTTCTTC.

This clonotype occurred many times. This chain connects TRBV6-5 to TRBJ1-1; 7 positions agree with TRBD1. Germline trimming cut 2 bases from V and 5 bases from J; bases unmatched to any gene: 5. The CDR3 sequence is 14 residues long. CDR1 is MNHEY, CDR2 SVGAGI, per germline. In DNA, the CDR3 is TGTGCCAGCAGTTACACGACAGGGACGACTGAAGCTTTCTTT. This sequence encodes CASSYTTGTTEAFF.

This clonotype came up a few times. The V gene is TRBV5-1, the J gene TRBJ1-5; 8 nucleotides line up with TRBD1. The CDR3 runs to 16 residues. Germline V gene lookup returns CDR1 SGHRS and CDR2 YFSETQ. Trimming cost V 3 bases and J 8 bases; bases outside gene matches: 13. The CDR3 loop is CASSSGDRGESEPQHF. CDR3 bases: TGCGCCAGCAGCTCAGGAGACAGGGGTGAATCAGAGCCCCAGCATTTT. Supplemented by reference TRBV5-1 and TRBJ1-5, the full variable domain reads KAGVTQTPRYLIKTRGQQVTLSCSPISGHRSVSWYQQTPGQGLQFLFEYFSETQRNKGNFPGRFSGRQFSNSRSEMNVSTLELGDSALYLCASSSGDRGESEPQHFGDGTRLSIL.

V and J are TRBV6-2 or TRBV6-3 and TRBJ1-5, with D unclear. The CDR3 spans 13 residues. Germline CDR1 reads MNHEY; CDR2 reads SVGEGT. V was cut by 2 bases and J by 7 bases, with 9 bases left in between. The CDR3 protein is CASSYATRQPQHF. The CDR3, as DNA: TGTGCCAGCAGTTACGCGACACGCCAGCCCCAGCATTTT.

This chain links TRBV7-6 with TRBJ2-3, with D tentatively TRBD2 (7 bases). Germline CDR1 SGHVS, CDR2 FNYEAQ. Trimming stripped 3 bases from V and 8 bases from J, with 24 bases between. The CDR3 consists of 17 residues. The CDR3 sequence: CASSLGGGGTTPGTQYF. The CDR3 DNA follows: TGTGCCAGCAGCTTGGGGGGAGGGGGGACGACCCCCGGTACGCAGTATTTT.

This clonotype was seen more than once but under ten times. The DNA of the CDR3 is TGTGCCAGCAGCCGCGATACAGGCTATGGCTACACCTTC. It specifies CASSRDTGYGYTF. V gene TRBV14 combines with J gene TRBJ1-2; D is possibly TRBD1 (5 bases). V lost 4 bases and J 4 bases, leaving 10 bases between the germline ends. CDR3 length: 13 amino acids. Germline V gene sequence: CDR1 SGHDN, CDR2 FVKESK.

This clonotype came up a few times. The chain carries TRBV5-1 and TRBJ2-7; D not resolved. The V end lost 7 bases, the J end lost 0 bases, and 14 bases lay between the germline ends. Per germline, CDR1 SGHRS and CDR2 YFSETQ. The CDR3 has 14 residues. CDR3 loop: CASANRVSSYEQYF. In DNA, the CDR3 is TGCGCCAGCGCAAATCGGGTTAGCTCCTACGAGCAGTACTTC.

V gene TRBV12-3 or TRBV12-4 combines with J gene TRBJ2-2; D gene uncertain. This CDR3 has 13 amino acids. Trimming shortened V by 3 bases and J by 7 bases, and 9 bases separated the two germline ends. This CDR3 reads CASSFAVDGELFF. The CDR3 DNA reads as TGTGCCAGCAGTTTCGCGGTTGACGGGGAGCTGTTTTTT.

This clonotype has just a few counts. The V and J genes are TRBV5-6 and TRBJ2-3; TRBD2 agrees at 10 bases. The germline V gene has CDR1 SGHDT and CDR2 YYEEEE. Trimming removed 4 bases from V and 2 bases from J; junction bases left unmatched: 4. This CDR3 region has 15 residues. Here the CDR3 DNA reads TGTGCCAGCAGCCAGAGCGGGAGGGCCACAGATACGCAGTATTTT. The encoded protein is CASSQSGRATDTQYF.